This T cell receptor (beta chain) was identified during a study of blood T cell repertoires in COVID-19. Overall study context: Samples of COVID-19 (acute and convalescent) were obtained from the United States, Italy and Spain. Nucleic acid was either cDNA or gDNA, and it came from T cells, B-cell-depleted T cells, or PBMCs.

In the original analysis: Counts of nucleated cells, estimated from reference gene primer amplification, were obtained. TCRdb's copy holds only in-frame clones and misses some; the assay was immunoSEQ multiplex PCR. For V, J and clone size, that table is used; D and trimming come from the DNA. The data show tens of thousands of clones, with approximately 91% seen just once and approximately 15% held by the top ten. V dropped 1 base and J dropped 2; count of bases not matched to a gene: 8. The CDR3 runs to 17 residues. Per germline, CDR1 SGHTA and CDR2 FQGNSA. Sequenced input: peripheral blood. The rearrangement joins TRBV7-2 to TRBJ2-5; 9 bases match TRBD2. This sequence was found in a human donor with active COVID-19. The donor label of this sample is uncertain. In DNA, the CDR3 is TGTGCCAGCAGCTTAGATCGGGCTAGCGGGGAACAAGAGACCCAGTACTTC. The encoded protein is CASSLDRASGEQETQYF.